This T cell receptor (beta chain) is from a study of cytomegalovirus exposure and HLA in healthy donors listed by TCRdb under 2017. Concerning the study at large: In an earlier analysis of under 750 of the donors, approximately 260 Gb of sequence data and about 110 million unique TCR beta sequences from 180 million or so T cells were reported. Approximately 300 gigabases of sequencing data and around 88 million unique TCR sequences made up an early release that covered about 640 HLA-typed donors. Among the 398 genotyped donors, approximately 81% belonged to the genetic ancestry cluster associated with self-reported Caucasian donors. The study aimed to test whether cataloging public T cell receptors could reveal signatures of past pathogen exposure. The study used immunosequencing to profile the T cell repertoires of hundreds of subjects and linked those repertoires to cytomegalovirus serostatus. In addition to the first cohort of 650 to 750 subjects, a separate validation cohort of around 110 different subjects was used. To predict cytomegalovirus infection status, the study combined high-throughput TCR immunosequencing, statistical association of individual TCRs with disease status, and machine learning. To study patterns of TCR occurrence, a later analysis re-analyzed previously published TCR beta repertoires from 666 donors and added high-resolution HLA genotyping. Rather than drawing on any new phenotypic data, the later analysis identified candidate immune exposures from TCR beta sequences and the way those sequences occurred across donors. An earlier analysis of 587 of the donors used high-throughput TCR beta sequencing to judge whether each TCR beta V gene segment behaved as functional or pseudogenic. Alongside the repertoire data, information on donor age, sex, ethnicity and CMV serostatus was compiled. In a later genetic analysis, genome-wide SNP genotypes for about three fifths of the roughly 670 donors were used, and that subset was treated as a discovery cohort. All discovery cohort repertoires had been generated using a single sequencing platform. HLA typing covered class I and class II loci at four-digit resolution. The number of donors typed differed by locus, with roughly 620-630 for A, B, C, DRB1 and DQB1, around 500 for DQA1, 600 to 610 for DPA1, and some 440 for DPB1. A handful of DR-DQ haplotypes were handled as single units for association and clustering because linkage in the cohort was strong. Across some 400 genotyped donors of the cohort, an average of roughly 200,000 unique TCR beta nucleotide sequences per donor were sequenced, and approximately 19% of those sequences were non-productive.

As for this clone: Its antigen is not yet known. Base qualities are not provided; no much larger clone lies one nucleotide away.

In total, 630 or so healthy bone marrow donors made up the cohort. At the time of sampling, every cohort member was nominally healthy, though immune exposures that went unrecorded were likely present. The donor was CMV seropositive and was included in the group of 289 seropositive cohort members. A peripheral blood sample was provided by each donor, and peripheral blood mononuclear cells were used for TCR beta sequencing. Genomic DNA was extracted from the blood cell samples with the Qiagen DNeasy Blood Extraction Kit. Including the terminal cysteine and phenylalanine, the CDR3 comprises 15 residues. The read is trimmed to its CDR3 DNA, 45 bases read in frame from base 1. The germline V gene specifies SGHNT as CDR1 and YENEEA as CDR2. V loses 2 bases, J loses 7 bases, and the germline ends lie 15 bases apart. Study-wide conclusions, independent of this receptor: In a later genetic analysis, fewer N-insertions in productive TCRs were reported among donors in an Asian-associated ancestry cluster than the roughly 700-donor mean. Most TCR sequences were observed very rarely across donors, whereas some public TCRs were present in many individuals. According to a later analysis, parvovirus B19, influenza, CMV and Epstein-Barr virus appeared linked to several top co-occurrence clusters. Broadly in line with IMGT annotations, most TCR beta V segments showed up in productive rearrangements about 87% or about 30% of the time in an earlier analysis of several hundred of the donors. In the study, some 160 TCR beta chains were listed as associated with cytomegalovirus. In vitro tests confirmed that a few of the cytomegalovirus-associated TCR beta chains recognize cytomegalovirus antigens. Roughly uniform sequencing depth across donors was assumed in presence/absence analyses, although this assumption may not hold. In both the original and validation cohorts, the classifier was reported to diagnose cytomegalovirus status with high specificity and sensitivity. In a later analysis, about 17,000 TCR beta sequences were associated with specific HLA alleles at a false discovery rate of 0.05. In a later genetic analysis, a missense DCLRE1C variant was associated with V-gene and J-gene trimming of TCR beta chains, and the association was replicated in an independent cohort. Most CMV-associated TCR beta chains appeared to be HLA-restricted in a later analysis, and the HLA associations seemed to be driven largely by CMV exposure. It was suggested by the authors that the approach could potentially be generalized to other disease states and immunological phenotypes. Assigning TCR associations to individual alleles was difficult when HLA alleles, especially DR and DQ, strongly co-occurred. The earlier analysis of about 600 of the donors excluded roughly 16 rarely observed V segments, including chromosome 9 orphons, because counts were too low. Linkage disequilibrium might explain the correlated functional status among segregating V segments, but an unknown experimental factor could not be excluded. This cohort had only TCR beta chains sequenced, and the lack of alpha or paired-chain data limited which features could be detected. According to a later analysis, TCR association rates differed among HLA loci, with DRB1 alleles showing the most associated TCRs and HLA-C alleles showing the fewest. A further reported finding was that TCR beta sequences accurately predicted the HLA-A and HLA-B alleles for most subjects in the first cohort. Because some donors lacked HLA typing at each locus, the association tests relied only on the typed subset. For the cohort, immune exposure information was limited to CMV serostatus. In a later analysis, HLA-associated TCR beta chains showed more clonal expansion and lower generation probabilities than non-associated chains that were equally common. The 87-base-pair reads could not distinguish some IMGT-functional V segments, including TRBV6-2 and TRBV6-3, so those segments were excluded. A cluster of highly shared sequence variants was judged likely to be a technical artifact of the sequencing pipeline.

Library construction relied on the immunoSEQ multiplex PCR assay. The multiplex PCR relied on a mix of 60 forward primers for TCR Vbeta segments and 13 reverse primers for TCR Jbeta segments. The CDR3 region of rearranged TCR beta genes was amplified from genomic DNA by a multiplex PCR assay. On the Illumina HiSeq System, the amplified TCR beta libraries were sequenced as 87-base-pair reads. In the source study's methods: A later analysis counted approximately 74 million unique TCR beta chains across the approximately 700 repertoires, and roughly 9.9 million of these chains were shared by at least two donors. To remove PCR and sequencing errors, raw reads were error-corrected and collapsed into unique sequences using a nearest-neighbor algorithm that merged closely related sequences. CDR3 sequences were aligned to IMGT reference sequences to assign V, D and J gene segments. Each retained sequence needed at least a six-nucleotide match to both a V gene segment and a J gene segment. A rearrangement counted as productive if the CDR3 had no stop codons and remained in frame with V and J, and every other rearrangement counted as non-productive. CDR3 was defined according to IMGT convention as the region running from the second conserved V-encoded cysteine to the conserved J-encoded phenylalanine. Sequences without an unambiguous match to a single V gene segment were excluded from the earlier analysis of 500 to 700 of the donors. In an earlier analysis of 587 of the donors, V segments were called functional above 56.7% productive rearrangements and were called segregating when the between-donor standard deviation exceeded 5%. To diagnose cytomegalovirus status from the catalog of TCR beta chain sequences, a statistical classification framework was built. A later analysis assigned V and J genes by comparing TCR nucleotide sequences with IMGT/GENE-DB human TR gene sequences. A later analysis assigned CDR3 sequences and most-parsimonious VDJ recombination scenarios with the TCRdist pipeline. In a later analysis, each TCR beta chain was defined by its CDR3 amino acid sequence together with its V-gene family, and reads without a unique V-gene family were excluded. As a way to deal with suspected cross-contamination and a sequencing artifact, a later analysis dropped 450 to 600 nucleotide sequences that were highly shared and had low generation probability. In a later analysis, a clonal expansion index was calculated for each public chain from normalized within-repertoire ranks of inferred template counts. In a later analysis, generation probabilities were computed with a VDJ recombination model fitted to out-of-frame rearrangements, and the resulting probabilities were checked against IGoR. Hypergeometric tests were used in a later analysis to score TCR-TCR, TCR-HLA and TCR-CMV co-occurrence, with a repertoire-size bias correction applied to the TCR pairs. In a later analysis, false discovery rates were estimated by permuting HLA or CMV assignments 20 times. In a later analysis, co-occurring TCRs were grouped using DBSCAN, and TCRdist sequence similarity was added for clustering within HLA-allele-positive subsets. Co-occurrence clustering excluded repertoires with fewer than 30,000 or more than 120,000 public chains, plus five with anomalous nucleotide sharing. Here the immuneACCESS table is served through TCRdb, limited to in-frame sequences with V and J called. Missing clones are a known gap in these copies; in checked studies unresolved V genes cover under half, and the rest lacks a known reason. V and J calls plus clone size are reproduced from that table; the DNA served to infer D and trimming. This sample has 170,000 or so clones in its table, and about 80% of those were observed once. The top ten clonotypes cover 1% of the sample.

The clonotype originates from a woman between 45 and 65 years old in good health and CMV-seropositive. The sequencing sample was made of PBMCs. The V gene is TRBV11-3 and the J gene is TRBJ2-1, with an unclear D gene assignment. CDR3 loop: CASSLRMGWRNEQFF. The DNA is TGTGCCAGCAGCTTACGTATGGGTTGGAGAAATGAGCAGTTCTTC.